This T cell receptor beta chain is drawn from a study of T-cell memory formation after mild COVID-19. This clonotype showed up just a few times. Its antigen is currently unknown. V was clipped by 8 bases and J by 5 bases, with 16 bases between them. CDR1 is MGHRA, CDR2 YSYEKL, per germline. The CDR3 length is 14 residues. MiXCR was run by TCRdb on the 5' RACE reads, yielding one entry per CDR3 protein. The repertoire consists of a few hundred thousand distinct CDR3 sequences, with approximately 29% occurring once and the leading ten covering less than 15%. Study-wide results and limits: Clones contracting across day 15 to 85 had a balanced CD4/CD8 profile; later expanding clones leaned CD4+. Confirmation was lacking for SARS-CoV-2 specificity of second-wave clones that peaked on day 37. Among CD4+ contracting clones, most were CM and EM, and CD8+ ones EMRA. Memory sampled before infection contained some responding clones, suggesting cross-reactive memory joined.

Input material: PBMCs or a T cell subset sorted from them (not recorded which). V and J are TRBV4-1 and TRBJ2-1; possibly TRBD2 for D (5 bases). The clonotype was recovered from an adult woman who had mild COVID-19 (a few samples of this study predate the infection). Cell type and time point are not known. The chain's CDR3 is CASQDVRGNNEQFF. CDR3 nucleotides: TGCGCCAGCCAAGATGTAAGAGGGAACAATGAGCAGTTCTTC.